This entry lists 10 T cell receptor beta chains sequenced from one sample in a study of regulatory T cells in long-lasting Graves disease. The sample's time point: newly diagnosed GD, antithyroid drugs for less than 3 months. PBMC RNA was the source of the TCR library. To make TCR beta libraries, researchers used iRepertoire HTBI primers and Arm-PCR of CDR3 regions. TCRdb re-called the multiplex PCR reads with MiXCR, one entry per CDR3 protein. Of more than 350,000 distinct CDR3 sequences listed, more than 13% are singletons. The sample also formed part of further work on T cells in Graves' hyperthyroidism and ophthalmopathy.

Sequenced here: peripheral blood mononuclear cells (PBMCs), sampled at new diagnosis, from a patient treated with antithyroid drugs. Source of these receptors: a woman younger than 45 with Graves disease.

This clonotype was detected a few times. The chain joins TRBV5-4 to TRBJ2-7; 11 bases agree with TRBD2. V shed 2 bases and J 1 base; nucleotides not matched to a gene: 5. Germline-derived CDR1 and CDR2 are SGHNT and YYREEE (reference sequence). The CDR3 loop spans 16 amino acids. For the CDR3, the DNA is TGTGCCAGCAGCTTTATCGTAGCGGGAGGGTCCTACGAGCAGTACTTC. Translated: CASSFIVAGGSYEQYF.

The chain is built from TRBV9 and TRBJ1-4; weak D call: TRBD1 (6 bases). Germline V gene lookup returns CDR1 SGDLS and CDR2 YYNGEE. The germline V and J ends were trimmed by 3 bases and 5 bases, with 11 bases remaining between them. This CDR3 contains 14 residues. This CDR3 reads CASSERGGNEKLFF. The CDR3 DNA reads TGTGCCAGCAGCGAGAGAGGGGGAAATGAAAAACTGTTTTTT.

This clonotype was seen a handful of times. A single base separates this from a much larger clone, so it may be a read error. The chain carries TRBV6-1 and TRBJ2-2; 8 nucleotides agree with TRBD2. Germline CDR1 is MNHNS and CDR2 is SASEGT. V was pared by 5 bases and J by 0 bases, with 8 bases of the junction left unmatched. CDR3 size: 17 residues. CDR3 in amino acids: CASSPEVSGANTGELFF. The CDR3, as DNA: TGTGCCAGCAGTCCCGAAGTTAGCGGGGCGAACACCGGGGAGCTGTTTTTT.

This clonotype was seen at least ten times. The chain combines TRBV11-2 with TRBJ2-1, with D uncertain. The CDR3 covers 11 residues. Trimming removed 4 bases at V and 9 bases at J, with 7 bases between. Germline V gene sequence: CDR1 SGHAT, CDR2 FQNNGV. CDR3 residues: CASSSGGEQFF. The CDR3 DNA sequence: TGTGCCAGCAGCTCGGGTGGTGAGCAGTTCTTC.

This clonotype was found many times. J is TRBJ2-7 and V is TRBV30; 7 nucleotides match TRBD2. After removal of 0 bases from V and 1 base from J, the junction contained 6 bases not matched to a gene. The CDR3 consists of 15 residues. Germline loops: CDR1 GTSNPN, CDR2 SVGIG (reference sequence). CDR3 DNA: TGTGCCTGGAGTGTAATAGGAGCGGGGTCCTACGAGCAGTACTTC. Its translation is CAWSVIGAGSYEQYF.

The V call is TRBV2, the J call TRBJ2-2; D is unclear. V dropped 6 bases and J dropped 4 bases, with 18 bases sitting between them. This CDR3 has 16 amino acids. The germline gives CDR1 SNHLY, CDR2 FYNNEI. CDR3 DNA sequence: TGTGCCAGCAGATCTGCAAGGGTTTTTGGCACCGGGGAGCTGTTTTTT. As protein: CASRSARVFGTGELFF.

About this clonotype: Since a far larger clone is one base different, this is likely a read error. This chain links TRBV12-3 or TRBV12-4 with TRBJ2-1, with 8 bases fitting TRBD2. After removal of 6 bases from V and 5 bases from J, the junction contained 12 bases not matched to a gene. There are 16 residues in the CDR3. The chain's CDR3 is CASSRTSGGLDNEQFF. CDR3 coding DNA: TGTGCCAGCAGCCGAACTAGCGGTGGGCTCGACAATGAGCAGTTCTTC.

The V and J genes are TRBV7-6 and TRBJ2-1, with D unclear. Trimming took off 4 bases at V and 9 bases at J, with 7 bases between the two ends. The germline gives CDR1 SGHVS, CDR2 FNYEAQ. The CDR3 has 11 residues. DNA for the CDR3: TGTGCCAGCAGCTCCTTTGGTGAGCAGTTCTTC. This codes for CASSSFGEQFF.

CDR3 amino acids: CASSPLLALSYEQYF. The CDR3 nucleotides read TGTGCCAGTAGTCCGTTACTAGCGCTTTCCTACGAGCAGTACTTC. The chain is built from TRBV19 and TRBJ2-7, with TRBD2 identical over 7 bases. V was pared by 5 bases and J by 1 base, with 8 bases of the junction left unmatched. The CDR3 runs to 15 residues. Germline V gives CDR1 LNHDA, CDR2 SQIVND (reference sequence).

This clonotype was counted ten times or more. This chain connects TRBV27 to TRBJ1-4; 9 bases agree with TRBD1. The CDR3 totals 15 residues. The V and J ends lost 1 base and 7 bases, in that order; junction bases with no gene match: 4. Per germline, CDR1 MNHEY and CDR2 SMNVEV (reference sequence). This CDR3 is CASSLFGQGSEKLFF. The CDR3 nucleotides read TGTGCCAGCAGTTTATTCGGACAGGGGAGTGAAAAACTGTTTTTT.